The T cell receptor beta chain described here comes from a study of blood T cell repertoires in COVID-19. Study at large: The United States, Italy and Spain were the sources of the acute and convalescent COVID-19 samples. Nucleic acid was either cDNA or gDNA, and it came from T cells, B-cell-depleted T cells, or PBMCs.

Original data processing: Scientists estimated how many nucleated cells there were by amplifying reference gene primers. Using immunoSEQ multiplex PCR, the repertoire was profiled, and TCRdb retains in-frame clones only, with some absent. D and trimming come from the DNA, and the V and J calls and clone size come from that table. The sample has around 65,000 clones, around 80% seen once; the top ten hold around a tenth. Germline V gene sequence: CDR1 LNHDA, CDR2 SQIVND (reference sequence). V was clipped by 5 bases and J by 0 bases; unmatched bases: 7. CDR3 size: 16 residues. This clonotype originated in a human donor in a cohort sampled during active COVID-19. Material: peripheral blood. This chain joins TRBV19 and TRBJ1-3, with 7 bases lining up with TRBD1. CDR3 residues: CASSAGQFLSGNTIYF. CDR3 coding DNA: TGTGCCAGTAGTGCGGGACAGTTCCTCTCTGGAAACACCATATATTTT.